The rows below give T cell receptor beta chains drawn from one sample of a study of blood T cell repertoires in COVID-19. Assay used: immunoSEQ multiplex PCR; TCRdb lists only in-frame clones, some missing. The sample has approximately 210,000 clones; 70% to 90% are singletons. Input material: peripheral blood. The receptors were sampled from a man in his fifties with COVID-19, enrolled during active disease. Each CDR3 is given with its conserved first and last residue. Each record gives: D gene, J gene, clone size, V gene, CDR3 length, CDR3 DNA, CDR3 protein. The D gene is left open where the match is weak. A row's size may be missing; if present it is once, few, many or a size class.

NA | TRBJ2-1 | NA | TRBV14 | 17 | TGTGCCAGCAGCCGGAGGCGTGGAGGAACGCTTTACAATGAGCAGTTCTTC | CASSRRRGGTLYNEQFF
TRBD1 | TRBJ2-7 | NA | TRBV12-3/TRBV12-4 | 13 | TGTGCCAGCAACAACGGACAGGGCCAAGGGCAGTACTTC | CASNNGQGQGQYF
NA | TRBJ1-1 | NA | TRBV27 | 16 | TGTGCCAGCAGTTTATTTGCAGCCCCAGGTAACACTGAAGCTTTCTTT | CASSLFAAPGNTEAFF
TRBD1 | TRBJ1-1 | NA | TRBV27 | 16 | TGTGCCAGCAGTACGACAGGGTCAGGTTGGAACACTGAAGCTTTCTTT | CASSTTGSGWNTEAFF
TRBD1 | TRBJ2-5 | NA | TRBV29-1 | 14 | TGCAGCGTAGTGGACAGGGAAAAACAAGAGACCCAGTACTTC | CSVVDREKQETQYF
TRBD1 | TRBJ2-5 | NA | TRBV9 | 16 | TGTGCCAGCAGCGAATCCGGGACAGAGGTCGGGGAGACCCAGTACTTC | CASSESGTEVGETQYF
TRBD2 | TRBJ2-5 | few | TRBV6-1 | 16 | TGTGCCAGCAGCGAACTAGCGGGGGGACCTCAAGAGACCCAGTACTTC | CASSELAGGPQETQYF
NA | TRBJ1-6 | NA | TRBV27 | 14 | TGTGCCAGCAGACCGGGACAAACTCATTCACCCCTCCACTTT | CASRPGQTHSPLHF
NA | TRBJ1-4 | NA | TRBV14 | 15 | TGTGCCAGCAGCCCCAGACACTCAACTAATGAAAAACTGTTTTTT | CASSPRHSTNEKLFF
TRBD1 | TRBJ1-5 | NA | TRBV5-5 | 15 | TGTGCCAGCAGCCTCGGGACAGTCAGCAATCAGCCCCAGCATTTT | CASSLGTVSNQPQHF
NA | TRBJ2-5 | NA | TRBV11-2 | 16 | TGTGCCAGCAGCGATCGACAAAGGGGTATCCAAGAGACCCAGTACTTC | CASSDRQRGIQETQYF
TRBD1 | TRBJ2-7 | NA | TRBV5-1 | 15 | TGCGCCAGCAGCTTGGTGGGGACAGGGGGCGACGAGCAGTACTTC | CASSLVGTGGDEQYF
NA | TRBJ1-2 | NA | TRBV29-1 | 12 | TGCAGCGTTGTAACAGAGAACTATGGCTACACCTTC | CSVVTENYGYTF
TRBD2 | TRBJ2-1 | NA | TRBV7-9 | 17 | TGTGCCAGCACCCCTATGAGCGGGAGTGTCGGAGGCAATGAGCAGTTCTTC | CASTPMSGSVGGNEQFF
TRBD2 | TRBJ2-3 | NA | TRBV7-6 | 15 | TGTGCCAGCAGCATAGCCTGGGGGGGGAGCGATACGCAGTATTTT | CASSIAWGGSDTQYF
TRBD2 | TRBJ2-6 | few | TRBV5-4 | 16 | TGTGCCAGCAGCTTAGCGGGGGCGGCTGGGGCCAACGTCCTGACTTTC | CASSLAGAAGANVLTF
NA | TRBJ2-4 | NA | TRBV15 | 13 | TGTGCCACCAGCAGCTCAACTAGAGGGATTCAGTACTTC | CATSSSTRGIQYF
TRBD2 | TRBJ2-3 | NA | TRBV5-1 | 14 | TGCGCCAGCAGCTTGGCCGGGAGGCCAGATACGCAGTATTTT | CASSLAGRPDTQYF
NA | TRBJ2-7 | NA | TRBV7-3 | 13 | TGTGCCAGCAGCCCACAGGGATTGGGCGAGCAGTACTTC | CASSPQGLGEQYF
NA | TRBJ2-7 | NA | TRBV4-3 | 13 | TGCGCCAGCAGCCCCGGACAGTTCTACGAGCAGTACTTC | CASSPGQFYEQYF
NA | TRBJ2-2 | NA | TRBV10-1 | 13 | TGCGCCAGCAGCGCTACTAGCCCCGGGGAGCTGTTTTTT | CASSATSPGELFF
NA | TRBJ2-3 | once | TRBV5-4 | 13 | TGTGCCAGCAGCTTGACTAGCACAGATACGCAGTATTTT | CASSLTSTDTQYF
TRBD2 | TRBJ2-7 | NA | TRBV7-9 | 14 | TGTGCCAGCAGCCCCGGGACTAGCGTTCACGAGCAGTACTTC | CASSPGTSVHEQYF
NA | TRBJ1-1 | once | TRBV5-1 | 14 | TGCGCCAGCAGTCGCGCAGGGCTTGACACTGAAGCTTTCTTT | CASSRAGLDTEAFF
NA | TRBJ2-2 | NA | TRBV4-1 | 17 | TGCGCCAGCAGCGCCGGCCTTGGCCTAGCCGAAACCGGGGAGTTGTTTTTT | CASSAGLGLAETGELFF
NA | TRBJ2-3 | NA | TRBV18 | 18 | TGTGCCAGCTCACCACTCATGTTAACGCCGACAGGCACAGATACGCAGTATTTT | CASSPLMLTPTGTDTQYF
NA | TRBJ1-6 | NA | TRBV30 | 18 | TGTGCCTGGAGTGGAGGTGGAAAGGGAGGCTCCTATAATTCACCCCTCCACTTT | CAWSGGGKGGSYNSPLHF
TRBD2 | TRBJ2-1 | NA | TRBV25-1 | 13 | TGTGCCAGCAGTGGGTGGACTAGCGGTGAGCAGTTCTTC | CASSGWTSGEQFF
NA | TRBJ1-2 | NA | TRBV3-1/TRBV3-2 | 15 | TGTGCCAGCAGCCCCCTGGTTGCAGGCTCGCTTGGCTACACCTTC | CASSPLVAGSLGYTF
NA | TRBJ2-7 | NA | TRBV7-3 | 14 | TGTGCCAGCAGCTTAGATAGAGGTTCTAGGGAGCAGTACTTC | CASSLDRGSREQYF
NA | TRBJ1-1 | NA | TRBV7-2 | 14 | TGTGCCAGCAGAAAAGGGGCCATGAACACTGAAGCTTTCTTT | CASRKGAMNTEAFF